This TCR beta chain emerged from a study of shared clonotypes between healthy human individuals. Broader study findings: In general, naive subsets displayed greater estimated richness than memory subsets did.

Details on this clone: Its antigen is not known.

This table comes from immunoSEQ multiplex PCR, and its TCRdb copy is limited to in-frame clones, with some not included. The table includes some 1.1 million clones, roughly 77% detected once. Germline V gene sequence: CDR1 MDHEN, CDR2 SYDVKM. This CDR3 has 11 amino acids. Sample: memory CD4+ T cells from PBMCs. Subset here: CD45RA-negative fraction. The TCR was taken from a man aged 18 to 29 in good health. Some clones in this sample may be carry-over from other donors' samples. The chain employs TRBV28 and TRBJ2-3; a weak D match, TRBD1 (6 bases). CDR3 protein: CAYRVEDTQYF. The CDR3 DNA follows: TGTGCGTACAGGGTGGAAGATACGCAGTATTTT.